This is a list of T cell receptor beta chains from one sample in a study of cytomegalovirus exposure and HLA in healthy donors. Produced via immunoSEQ multiplex PCR; TCRdb's table is partial and in-frame only. The sample lists more than 150,000 clones; roughly 84% were seen once. Sequences were obtained from PBMCs. These receptors all come from a boy younger than 18 in good health and CMV-seronegative. The CDR3 runs from the conserved cysteine through the conserved F or W. The D gene is left open where the match is weak. Part of the rows lack a size; the others show once, few, many or a class for expanded clones.

J gene,V gene,D gene,clone size,CDR3 protein,CDR3 DNA
TRBJ2-5,TRBV5-6,TRBD2,NA,CASSVSPARAGGGQETQYF,TGTGCCAGCAGCGTGTCCCCTGCTCGAGCGGGAGGGGGGCAAGAGACCCAGTACTTC
TRBJ2-2,TRBV11-1,TRBD2,NA,CASSLFVAGATGELFF,TGTGCCAGCAGCTTATTCGTAGCGGGAGCCACCGGGGAGCTGTTTTTT
TRBJ2-1,TRBV7-6,NA,NA,CASSFEGGNEQFF,TGTGCCAGCAGCTTTGAGGGCGGGAATGAGCAGTTCTTC
TRBJ2-7,TRBV4-1,NA,NA,CASSQWTKRDFYEQYF,TGCGCCAGCAGCCAGTGGACGAAGAGGGATTTTTACGAGCAGTACTTC
TRBJ2-7,TRBV27,TRBD2,NA,CASGLAQRQYF,TGTGCCAGCGGACTAGCCCAACGACAGTACTTC
TRBJ2-2,TRBV7-9,TRBD1,few,CASRLGQGANTGELFF,TGTGCCAGCAGACTGGGACAGGGGGCTAACACCGGGGAGCTGTTTTTT
TRBJ2-5,TRBV7-9,TRBD2,NA,CASSTTSGRPETQYF,TGTGCCAGCAGCACGACTAGCGGGAGACCAGAGACCCAGTACTTC
TRBJ1-2,TRBV6-5,TRBD1,NA,CASQGQHYGYTF,TGTGCCAGCCAGGGACAGCACTATGGCTACACCTTC
TRBJ2-7,TRBV5-6,TRBD2,once,CASTWGGNPYEQYF,TGTGCCAGCACCTGGGGGGGAAACCCCTACGAGCAGTACTTC
TRBJ1-2,TRBV5-4,NA,NA,CASSSDSTANYGYTF,TGTGCCAGCAGCTCGGACAGTACCGCTAACTATGGCTACACCTTC
TRBJ2-7,TRBV19,TRBD1,NA,CASSMGRQGKVQYF,TGTGCCAGTAGTATGGGACGACAGGGTAAGGTGCAGTACTTC
TRBJ2-2,TRBV5-1,NA,NA,CASSLTTGFFGELFF,TGCGCCAGCAGCCTCACTACAGGGTTTTTCGGGGAGCTGTTTTTT
TRBJ1-5,TRBV9,TRBD1,NA,CANAGTGDQPQHF,TGTGCCAACGCCGGGACAGGTGATCAGCCCCAGCATTTT
TRBJ2-1,TRBV30,NA,NA,CACQGVGYPSSYNEQFF,TGTGCCTGCCAAGGGGTCGGCTACCCGAGCTCCTACAATGAGCAGTTCTTC
TRBJ1-5,TRBV5-5,NA,NA,CASSLGVSNQPQHF,TGTGCCAGCAGCTTAGGGGTGAGCAATCAGCCCCAGCATTTT
TRBJ2-5,TRBV5-4,NA,NA,CASSLRSTQETQYF,TGTGCCAGCAGCTTGAGGAGCACACAAGAGACCCAGTACTTC
TRBJ2-7,TRBV7-3,TRBD2,NA,CASSLTTSSEQYF,TGTGCCAGCAGCTTAACGACTAGCTCCGAGCAGTACTTC
TRBJ1-3,TRBV10-3,TRBD1,once,CAISPRDSARNTIYF,TGTGCCATCAGCCCTCGGGACAGCGCGAGAAACACCATATATTTT
TRBJ1-1,TRBV6-5,NA,NA,CASSYSEGWRNTEAFF,TGTGCCAGCAGTTACTCGGAGGGGTGGAGGAACACTGAAGCTTTCTTT
TRBJ2-1,TRBV19,TRBD2,NA,CASSPGGGHNEQFF,TGTGCCAGTAGCCCGGGCGGGGGACACAATGAGCAGTTCTTC
TRBJ2-1,TRBV11-2,TRBD2,NA,CASTKTSGSNEQFF,TGTGCCAGCACCAAGACTAGCGGGAGTAATGAGCAGTTCTTC
TRBJ1-2,TRBV12-5,TRBD1,NA,CATSPGTGVYGYTF,TGTGCTACCTCGCCCGGGACAGGGGTCTATGGCTACACCTTC
TRBJ2-5,TRBV30,NA,NA,CAWSVPPRGETQYF,TGTGCCTGGAGTGTACCCCCGCGGGGAGAGACCCAGTACTTC
TRBJ2-6,TRBV11-3,NA,NA,CASSPGGGRSGANVLTF,TGTGCCAGCAGCCCAGGAGGAGGGCGCTCTGGGGCCAACGTCCTGACTTTC
TRBJ2-7,TRBV5-6,TRBD2,NA,CASGFRLAGGVYEQYF,TGTGCCAGCGGCTTCCGACTAGCGGGAGGGGTTTACGAGCAGTACTTC
TRBJ1-1,TRBV7-9,NA,NA,CASSFAGTRAGTEAFF,TGTGCCAGCAGCTTTGCCGGAACCCGCGCGGGCACTGAAGCTTTCTTT
TRBJ1-1,TRBV13,NA,NA,CASSTTVEAFF,TGTGCCAGCAGCACCACAGTTGAAGCTTTCTTT
TRBJ1-3,TRBV7-7,TRBD1,few,CASSLGTGAGNTIYF,TGTGCTAGCAGCTTAGGGACAGGGGCTGGAAACACCATATATTTT
TRBJ2-4,TRBV30,NA,NA,CAWSGGVTLAKNIQYF,TGTGCCTGGAGTGGGGGCGTCACCCTAGCCAAAAACATTCAGTACTTC
TRBJ1-4,TRBV7-6,NA,NA,CASSLTGGVTNEKLFF,TGTGCCAGCAGCTTAACCGGGGGTGTAACTAATGAAAAACTGTTTTTT
TRBJ1-3,TRBV30,NA,NA,CAWSDPKPGNTIYF,TGTGCCTGGAGTGACCCCAAGCCTGGAAACACCATATATTTT
TRBJ1-5,TRBV18,NA,NA,CASSQAGNSNQPQHF,TGTGCCAGCTCCCAAGCAGGGAATAGCAATCAGCCCCAGCATTTT
TRBJ2-3,TRBV28,NA,NA,CASSLGGSTDTQYF,TGTGCCAGCAGTCTGGGGGGAAGCACAGATACGCAGTATTTT
TRBJ2-7,TRBV19,NA,NA,CASRPTGSGYEQYF,TGTGCCAGTAGACCTACAGGGTCCGGGTACGAGCAGTACTTC
TRBJ1-5,TRBV2,NA,NA,CASSVARNQPQHF,TGTGCCAGCAGTGTGGCTCGAAATCAGCCCCAGCATTTT
TRBJ2-7,TRBV7-6,NA,NA,CASSLVGGASYEQYF,TGTGCCAGCAGCTTAGTGGGTGGAGCATCCTACGAGCAGTACTTC
TRBJ1-1,TRBV9,TRBD1,once,CASSPGTGKGAFF,TGTGCCAGCAGCCCAGGGACAGGGAAAGGGGCTTTCTTT
TRBJ2-7,TRBV27,TRBD1,few,CASSGRGRKNEQYF,TGTGCCAGCAGTGGCAGGGGGCGCAAGAACGAGCAGTACTTC
TRBJ2-1,TRBV6-4,TRBD2,NA,CASSERSSGNNEQFF,TGTGCCAGCAGTGAGCGGTCTAGCGGAAACAATGAGCAGTTCTTC
TRBJ2-7,TRBV28,TRBD2,NA,CASSSASGSLYEQYF,TGTGCCAGCAGTTCAGCTAGCGGGAGTCTATACGAGCAGTACTTC
TRBJ2-1,TRBV4-3,TRBD2,NA,CASSQVAGGPNEQFF,TGCGCCAGCAGCCAAGTGGCGGGGGGGCCGAATGAGCAGTTCTTC
TRBJ1-2,TRBV6-6,TRBD1,few,CASSYSRDSNYGYTF,TGTGCCAGCAGTTACTCCCGGGACAGCAACTATGGCTACACCTTC
TRBJ1-1,TRBV25-1,NA,NA,CASSARGDTEAFF,TGTGCCAGCAGTGCCCGGGGGGACACTGAAGCTTTCTTT
TRBJ1-3,TRBV5-1,TRBD1,NA,CASSKPTGVGNTIYF,TGCGCCAGCAGCAAACCGACAGGGGTCGGAAACACCATATATTTT
TRBJ2-5,TRBV7-2,NA,NA,CASSLRGGGETQYF,TGTGCCAGCAGCCTAAGGGGAGGCGGAGAGACCCAGTACTTC
TRBJ1-2,TRBV30,TRBD1,once,CAWSVSRQGNYGYTF,TGTGCCTGGAGTGTTTCTCGACAGGGAAACTATGGCTACACCTTC
TRBJ1-5,TRBV6-5,TRBD1,once,CATRDRANQPQHF,TGTGCCACCCGAGACAGGGCCAATCAGCCCCAGCATTTT
TRBJ2-1,TRBV27,TRBD1,NA,CASSLSNTRGRDEQFF,TGTGCCAGCAGTTTATCGAATACTAGGGGGCGGGATGAGCAGTTCTTC
TRBJ1-1,TRBV7-6,TRBD1,NA,CASSFGTGMGDTEAFF,TGTGCCAGCAGCTTCGGGACAGGGATGGGAGACACTGAAGCTTTCTTT
TRBJ2-7,TRBV5-6,TRBD1,NA,CASSDRVRYEQYF,TGTGCCAGCTCGGACAGGGTTAGATACGAGCAGTACTTC
TRBJ1-1,TRBV2,TRBD1,NA,CASTEWFRGQGTVAFF,TGTGCCAGCACCGAATGGTTTAGGGGACAGGGGACGGTAGCTTTCTTT
TRBJ2-1,TRBV29-1,NA,NA,CSGAGQAEQFF,TGCAGCGGCGCGGGCCAGGCGGAGCAGTTCTTC
TRBJ1-1,TRBV5-1,TRBD1,NA,CASRRADRAATEAFF,TGCGCCAGCAGGCGAGCCGACAGGGCGGCCACTGAAGCTTTCTTT